These 7 T cell receptor beta chains were all obtained from the same sample, sequenced in a study of blood T cell repertoires in COVID-19. The repertoire was sequenced with immunoSEQ multiplex PCR; TCRdb's copy has only in-frame clones and lacks some. The top ten clones hold 9.1% of a sample with under 250,000 clones, 75% to 85% of them seen once. Sequencing was carried out using PBMCs or T cells enriched from blood (not recorded which). These receptors were taken from a woman between 45 and 60 years old with acute COVID-19.

J is TRBJ1-6 and V is TRBV12-3 or TRBV12-4; D is undetermined. There are 13 residues in the CDR3. V shed 5 bases and J shed 9 bases, with 11 bases lying between them. The CDR3 loop reads CASSPEGGSPLHF. For the CDR3, the DNA is TGTGCCAGCAGTCCAGAGGGAGGTTCACCCCTCCACTTT.

The chain is built from TRBV5-1 and TRBJ2-7, with 7 bases that match TRBD2. V shed 2 bases, J shed 2 bases, and the junction held 7 bases outside the gene matches. Germline CDR1 and CDR2: SGHRS and YFSETQ. The CDR3 spans 15 residues. The CDR3 DNA reads as TGCGCCAGCAGCTTAGGCCTAGCGGCTCCCTACGAGCAGTACTTC. Protein sequence: CASSLGLAAPYEQYF. The full variable domain, rest sourced from reference TRBV5-1 and TRBJ2-7, is KAGVTQTPRYLIKTRGQQVTLSCSPISGHRSVSWYQQTPGQGLQFLFEYFSETQRNKGNFPGRFSGRQFSNSRSEMNVSTLELGDSALYLCASSLGLAAPYEQYFGPGTRLTVT.

The genes are TRBV4-1 and TRBJ1-2; 8 positions agree with TRBD1. CDR1 and CDR2 (germline): MGHRA, YSYEKL. There are 18 residues in the CDR3. Trimming cost V 4 bases and J 0 bases; bases outside gene matches: 13. The CDR3 nucleotides read TGCGCCAGCAGCCTATCCCTACAGGGGGGAGCGACTAACTATGGCTACACCTTC. This encodes CASSLSLQGGATNYGYTF.

This clone was found a few times. The gene calls are TRBV30 and TRBJ1-1; no definite D call. Trimming cost V 2 bases and J 1 base, with 11 bases left between them. The CDR3 runs to 14 residues. Germline V gene data show CDR1 as GTSNPN and CDR2 as SVGIG (reference sequence). CDR3 loop: CAWSREGENTEAFF. The DNA of the CDR3 is TGTGCCTGGAGTAGAGAGGGAGAGAACACTGAAGCTTTCTTT.

In its sample, this clone was seen a few times. The DNA for the CDR3 is TGCGCCAGCAGCTTGGAGGGAGTCGGGCAGCCCCAGCATTTT. Translation gives CASSLEGVGQPQHF. The chain employs TRBV5-1 and TRBJ1-5; the D is unclear. Germline V CDR1 and CDR2: SGHRS, YFSETQ. The CDR3 consists of 14 residues. The V end lost 0 bases, the J end lost 7 bases, and 11 bases lay between the germline ends.

The genes are TRBV4-3 and TRBJ2-1, with D perhaps matching TRBD2 (7 bases). V shed 1 base and J shed 4 bases, with 14 bases lying between them. Germline-derived CDR1 and CDR2 are LGHNA and YSLEER. The CDR3 loop spans 16 amino acids. CDR3 residues: CASSQGRGGRYNEQFF. CDR3 DNA sequence: TGCGCCAGCAGCCAAGGAAGGGGGGGCCGTTACAATGAGCAGTTCTTC.

This clone has only one observation. The genes are TRBV5-4 and TRBJ2-5, with TRBD1 matching 9 bases. CDR1 and CDR2 (germline): SGHNT, YYREEE (reference sequence). V lost 0 bases, J lost 4 bases, and 10 bases stayed unmatched. This CDR3 has 17 amino acids. The CDR3 spells CASSLEVTGGMRETQYF. CDR3 DNA: TGTGCCAGCAGCTTGGAAGTGACAGGGGGTATGAGAGAGACCCAGTACTTC.